The 30 T cell receptor beta chains below were found in one sample sequenced in a study of CXCR3-negative and CXCR3-positive naive CD8 T cells. The study made its TRB cDNA libraries by 5' RACE, adding UMI labels. Reanalyzing the 5' RACE reads, TCRdb keeps one entry per CDR3 protein, without DNA. Here the sample table reports some 53,000 distinct CDR3 sequences. Broader study findings: Higher TRB CDR3 hydrophobicity marked CXCR3-positive naive cells relative to CXCR3-negative naive cells.

These receptors' targets are unknown. The sequencing input was naive CXCR3+ CD8+ T cells from blood. As to subset: CD45RO-CCR7+CD27+CD95- naive CD8+ T cells expressing CXCR3 (TNR3+). These receptors all stem from a human donor in good health. Some clones in this sample may be carry-over from other donors' samples.

The rearrangement links TRBV7-2 to TRBJ2-7; checking the TCRdb D call of TRBD1 is not possible without DNA. The CDR3 spans 14 residues. The germline V gene has CDR1 SGHTA and CDR2 FQGNSA. The CDR3 reads CASSFEGDLGEQYF.

The V gene is TRBV24-1, the J gene TRBJ2-1; absent DNA, TCRdb's TRBD1 call cannot be checked. Germline V gene sequence: CDR1 KGHDR, CDR2 SFDVKD. The CDR3 covers 18 residues. The CDR3 is CATSDSDRAVVNYNEQFF.

This chain joins TRBV6-2 or TRBV6-3 and TRBJ2-7. Germline V CDR1 and CDR2: MNHEY, SVGEGT. The CDR3 runs 14 residues. CDR3 sequence reads: CASSELIQVYEQYF.

The CDR3 protein is CASSQVVGYEQYF. The gene calls are TRBV3-1 and TRBJ2-7. The CDR3 loop spans 13 amino acids. The germline CDR1 and CDR2 sequences are LGHDT and YNNKEL (reference sequence).

The V call is TRBV21-1, the J call TRBJ1-1; the D call of TRBD1 rests on TCRdb alone, since no DNA is present to check it. TRBV21-1 is shown as a pseudogene. The CDR3 spans 14 residues. CDR3 sequence: CASSKCSRGSEAFF.

The chain recombines TRBV24-1 with TRBJ2-2. This CDR3 contains 11 residues. The germline CDR1 and CDR2 sequences are KGHDR and SFDVKD. The CDR3 here is CATSVLGELFF.

The V call is TRBV7-2, the J call TRBJ2-4; the D call of TRBD2 rests on TCRdb alone, since no DNA is present to check it. From germline, CDR1 is SGHTA and CDR2 FQGNSA. CDR3 length: 15 amino acids. The CDR3 sequence: CASSFLAGGPDIQYF.

The chain links TRBV28 to TRBJ1-5; TCRdb outputs TRBD1, but without DNA this stays unchecked. Germline V lookup: CDR1 MDHEN, CDR2 SYDVKM. The CDR3 runs 13 residues. CDR3 in amino acids: CASSKGGVQPQHF.

By frequency, this clonotype registers medium-sized (0.01 to 0.1%). This chain connects TRBV7-6 to TRBJ2-3; there is no DNA to check the TCRdb D call of TRBD1. Germline assignment: CDR1 SGHVS and CDR2 FNYEAQ. The CDR3 runs 15 residues. CDR3 protein: CASSSSGGGTDTQYF.

The chain joins TRBV18 to TRBJ2-7; the TRBD1 assignment by TCRdb is unverifiable without DNA. Germline V gene data show CDR1 as KGHSH and CDR2 as LQKENI. The CDR3 contains 15 residues. CDR3 sequence: CASSPPTGSSHEQYF.

The rearrangement links TRBV12-3 or TRBV12-4 to TRBJ2-1; with no DNA, the TCRdb D assignment of TRBD2 cannot be verified. The length of the CDR3 is 13 residues. CDR3 residues: CASSLMAHGEQFF.

V usage is TRBV28 and J usage is TRBJ2-1; lacking DNA, the TRBD2 call made by TCRdb goes unchecked. The CDR3 is 17 amino acids. CDR1 is MDHEN and CDR2 is SYDVKM in the germline V gene. The CDR3 protein is CATTSGAGGPSYNEQFF. Based on the CDR3 plus reference TRBV28 and TRBJ2-1, the full variable domain is DVKVTQSSRYLVKRTGEKVFLECVQDMDHENMFWYRQDPGLGLRLIYFSYDVKMKEKGDIPEGYSVSREKKERFSLILESASTNQTSMYLCATTSGAGGPSYNEQFFGPGTRLTVL.

The J gene is TRBJ1-5, the V gene TRBV28. The CDR3 has 14 residues. CDR1 MDHEN and CDR2 SYDVKM come from the germline V gene. CDR3 amino acids: CASHVTLSNQPQHF.

The V and J genes are TRBV29-1 and TRBJ2-7. CDR1 is SQVTM, CDR2 ANQGSEA, per germline. This CDR3 contains 13 residues. The CDR3 loop reads CSVVGGTSYEQYF.

This chain links TRBV7-6 with TRBJ2-4; as DNA is missing, the TRBD1 call by TCRdb cannot be tested. The CDR3 totals 17 residues. The germline V gene has CDR1 SGHVS and CDR2 FNYEAQ. The CDR3 loop is CASSLGLQGATKNIQYF. Using reference TRBV7-6 and TRBJ2-4 for the parts outside the CDR3, the full variable domain is GAGVSQSPRYKVTKRGQDVALRCDPISGHVSLYWYRQALGQGPEFLTYFNYEAQQDKSGLPNDRFSAERPEGSISTLTIQRTEQRDSAMYRCASSLGLQGATKNIQYFGAGTRLSVL.

The chain joins TRBV9 to TRBJ2-1; checking the TCRdb D call of TRBD2 is not possible without DNA. The V gene's germline CDR1 is SGDLS and CDR2 YYNGEE. The CDR3 length is 15 residues. CDR3 region: CASGWTSGYHNEQFF.

This clonotype shows up as medium-sized by frequency. This chain connects TRBV28 to TRBJ2-1. This CDR3 is 11 amino acids long. Germline CDR1 reads MDHEN; CDR2 reads SYDVKM. CDR3 sequence: CASKSSGEQFF.

The gene calls are TRBV30 and TRBJ2-5; TCRdb lists TRBD2, though no DNA is available to test this call. The germline CDR1 and CDR2 sequences are GTSNPN and SVGIG (reference sequence). The CDR3 is 14 amino acids. The CDR3 sequence: CAWYVPGGQETQYF.

The chain carries TRBV25-1 and TRBJ2-7; the TCRdb D gene call, TRBD1, has no DNA to confirm it. This CDR3 has 15 amino acids. Germline CDR1 is MGHDK and CDR2 is SYGVNS. The CDR3 region is CASSEWGESSYEQYF.

The gene calls are TRBV3-1 and TRBJ2-1. CDR3 length: 16 residues. CDR1 is LGHDT and CDR2 is YNNKEL in the germline V gene (reference sequence). The CDR3 region is CASSQLLGAAYNEQFF.

The V call is TRBV7-8, the J call TRBJ2-3; TCRdb calls TRBD2, which cannot be checked without DNA. Germline values: CDR1 SGHVS, CDR2 FQNEAQ. The CDR3 has 15 amino acids. The CDR3 here is CASSSLAGNTDTQYF. The entire variable domain, with the rest obtained from reference TRBV7-8 and TRBJ2-3, is as follows: GAGVSQSPRYKVAKRGQDVALRCDPISGHVSLFWYQQALGQGPEFLTYFQNEAQLDKSGLPSDRFFAERPEGSVSTLKIQRTQQEDSAVYLCASSSLAGNTDTQYFGPGTRLTVL.

V usage is TRBV28 and J usage is TRBJ2-2. The length of the CDR3 is 13 residues. The germline CDR1 and CDR2 sequences are MDHEN and SYDVKM. The CDR3 reads CASRLRNTGELFF.

The chain uses TRBV12-3 or TRBV12-4 and TRBJ2-3; TCRdb returns TRBD1, unconfirmable since there is no DNA. CDR3 length: 14 residues. This chain's CDR3 is CASSYRLGADTQYF.

This chain uses TRBV18 with TRBJ2-5. CDR1 KGHSH and CDR2 LQKENI come from the germline V gene. The CDR3 is made up of 13 amino acids. The CDR3 loop reads CASSRTGWETQYF. Using reference TRBV18 and TRBJ2-5 for the parts outside the CDR3, the full variable domain is NAGVMQNPRHLVRRRGQEARLRCSPMKGHSHVYWYRQLPEEGLKFMVYLQKENIIDESGMPKERFSAEFPKEGPSILRIQQVVRGDSAAYFCASSRTGWETQYFGPGTRLLVL.

The rearrangement joins TRBV28 to TRBJ2-5; no DNA is available, so the TRBD2 call from TCRdb remains unchecked. CDR3 length: 13 residues. From germline, CDR1 is MDHEN and CDR2 SYDVKM. CDR3 loop: CANQGLTQETQYF. Full variable domain (missing parts from reference TRBV28 and TRBJ2-5): DVKVTQSSRYLVKRTGEKVFLECVQDMDHENMFWYRQDPGLGLRLIYFSYDVKMKEKGDIPEGYSVSREKKERFSLILESASTNQTSMYLCANQGLTQETQYFGPGTRLLVL.

The chain links TRBV6-6 to TRBJ1-4; TCRdb lists TRBD1, though no DNA is available to test this call. This CDR3 region has 16 residues. The V gene's germline CDR1 is MNHNY and CDR2 SVGAGI (reference sequence). CDR3 protein: CASSSPRTGLYEKLFF.

The chain recombines TRBV7-8 with TRBJ2-1; the TCRdb call, TRBD1, lacks DNA for checking. CDR3 length: 17 amino acids. The germline V gene encodes CDR1 SGHVS and CDR2 FQNEAQ. The CDR3 loop reads CASSNAGTGGSYNEQFF.

The chain employs TRBV5-1 and TRBJ2-7. Per germline, CDR1 SGHRS and CDR2 YFSETQ. The length of the CDR3 is 12 residues. The CDR3 sequence: CASSLQGYEQYF.

The V call is TRBV12-3 or TRBV12-4, the J call TRBJ2-7; TCRdb's D call, TRBD1, is unchecked because there is no DNA. The CDR3 totals 15 residues. The CDR3 loop reads CASSLRASGGHEQYF.

J is TRBJ1-6 and V is TRBV7-9; TCRdb designates TRBD1, a call that cannot be tested without DNA. Germline-derived CDR1 and CDR2 are SEHNR and FQNEAQ (reference sequence). The CDR3 runs to 12 residues. The CDR3 sequence is CASSWGAEPLHF.